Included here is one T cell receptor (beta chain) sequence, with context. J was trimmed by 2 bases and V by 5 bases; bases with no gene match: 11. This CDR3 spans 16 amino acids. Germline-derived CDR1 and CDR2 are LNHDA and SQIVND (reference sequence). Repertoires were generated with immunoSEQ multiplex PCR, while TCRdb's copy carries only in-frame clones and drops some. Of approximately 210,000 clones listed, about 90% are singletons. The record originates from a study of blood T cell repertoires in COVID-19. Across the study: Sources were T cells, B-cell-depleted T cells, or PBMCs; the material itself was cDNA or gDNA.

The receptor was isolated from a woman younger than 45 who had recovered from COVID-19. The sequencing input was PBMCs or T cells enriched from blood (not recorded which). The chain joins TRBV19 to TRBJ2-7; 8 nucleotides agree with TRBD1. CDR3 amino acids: CASSPGGRSFPYEQYF. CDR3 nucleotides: TGTGCCAGTAGTCCAGGGGGCAGAAGTTTTCCCTACGAGCAGTACTTC.